These 28 T cell receptor beta chains were sequenced from one sample in a study of blood T cell repertoires in COVID-19. TCRdb's table, derived via immunoSEQ multiplex PCR, lists solely in-frame clones and lacks some. The sample holds roughly 230,000 clones, about 80% seen once. Sequencing input: peripheral blood. The receptors originated from a man between 50 and 59 years old with active or convalescent COVID-19.

The chain carries TRBV24-1 and TRBJ1-5; 10 bases map to TRBD1. The germline gives CDR1 KGHDR, CDR2 SFDVKD. CDR3 length equals 19 residues. V dropped 2 bases and J dropped 0; count of bases not matched to a gene: 9. The DNA for the CDR3 is TGTGCCACCAGTGATTCGCAGGGGACAGGGGCTAATAGCAATCAGCCCCAGCATTTT. This translates into CATSDSQGTGANSNQPQHF.

The chain recombines TRBV30 with TRBJ1-5, with a tentative D call TRBD1 (5 bases). This CDR3 has 14 amino acids. Germline loops: CDR1 GTSNPN, CDR2 SVGIG (reference sequence). Deletions cut 4 bases from V and 7 bases from J, with 17 bases between. The CDR3 DNA reads as TGTGCCTGGAAAGATTCAGGGAGGGAACAGCCCCAGCATTTT. Its protein product is CAWKDSGREQPQHF.

The chain is built from TRBV2 and TRBJ1-6, with 9 bases fitting TRBD1. Germline values: CDR1 SNHLY, CDR2 FYNNEI. Unmatched junction bases numbered 7, after V lost 2 bases and J lost 14 bases. This CDR3 has 14 residues. CDR3 sequence (DNA): TGTGCCAGCAGTGAAACGGGACAGGGACGTGCCCTCCACTTT. Translating gives CASSETGQGRALHF.

The chain combines TRBV7-8 with TRBJ2-1, with a possible D match to TRBD1 (6 bases). The CDR3 consists of 18 residues. From germline, CDR1 is SGHVS and CDR2 FQNEAQ. Trimming stripped 2 bases from V and 1 base from J, with 18 bases between. CDR3 loop: CASSLTQNRVGSYNEQFF. The CDR3 nucleotides are TGTGCCAGCAGCTTAACCCAGAACAGGGTCGGGTCCTACAATGAGCAGTTCTTC.

V gene TRBV7-2 combines with J gene TRBJ2-7; D is possibly TRBD2 (6 bases). The ends were cut back, 7 bases at V and 3 bases at J, with 13 bases in the middle. Germline lookup yields CDR1 SGHTA and CDR2 FQGNSA. The CDR3 is made up of 13 amino acids. This CDR3 reads CASTGTRYYEQYF. CDR3 DNA: TGTGCCAGCACTGGGACTCGCTACTACGAGCAGTACTTC.

J is TRBJ1-2 and V is TRBV7-8; D uncertain. The CDR3 is 14 residues long. The ends were cut back, 3 bases at V and 6 bases at J, with 14 bases in the middle. Looked up from germline, CDR1 is SGHVS and CDR2 is FQNEAQ. DNA for the CDR3: TGTGCCAGCAGCTTTTCCGGGTTGTTGGATGGCTACACCTTC. Its translation is CASSFSGLLDGYTF. The full variable domain, its missing parts supplied by reference TRBV7-8 and TRBJ1-2, is GAGVSQSPRYKVAKRGQDVALRCDPISGHVSLFWYQQALGQGPEFLTYFQNEAQLDKSGLPSDRFFAERPEGSVSTLKIQRTQQEDSAVYLCASSFSGLLDGYTFGSGTRLTVV.

The rearrangement joins TRBV5-6 to TRBJ2-7; D perhaps matches TRBD1 (6 bases). Trimming cost V 1 base and J 7 bases, with 6 bases left between them. This CDR3 comprises 11 residues. Looked up from germline, CDR1 is SGHDT and CDR2 is YYEEEE. The CDR3 DNA is TGTGCCAGCAGCTTGACAGGGGAGCAGTACTTC. Translated, it gives CASSLTGEQYF.

This chain joins TRBV7-8 and TRBJ1-6; no clear D. Trimming cost V 4 bases and J 8 bases, with 18 bases left between them. The CDR3 covers 16 residues. Germline loops: CDR1 SGHVS, CDR2 FQNEAQ. DNA for the CDR3: TGTGCCAGCAGCTCAAGAGCGGGGAATAGGGATTCACCCCTCCACTTT. It codes for CASSSRAGNRDSPLHF.

V usage is TRBV6-2 or TRBV6-3 and J usage is TRBJ2-2; maybe TRBD1 (6 bases). Germline V gene lookup returns CDR1 MNHEY and CDR2 SVGEGT. V gave up 2 bases and J gave up 3 bases, with 16 bases separating them. The CDR3 is 17 residues long. The CDR3 sequence: CASSYVERGFDTGELFF. Written as DNA, the CDR3 is TGTGCCAGCAGTTACGTCGAGAGGGGGTTCGACACCGGGGAGCTGTTTTTT.

The V call is TRBV18, the J call TRBJ1-4, with TRBD1 as a possible D gene (6 bases). Germline CDR1 and CDR2: KGHSH and LQKENI. With 9 bases removed from V and 10 bases from J, the gap between germline ends came to 12 bases. This CDR3 contains 11 residues. CDR3 coding DNA: TGTGCCAGTTCGGGGGGCTCAAAACTGTTTTTT. Protein: CASSGGSKLFF.

For this clone: The junction and the germline gene differ at one end; a read error may be behind it. The chain uses TRBV29-1 and TRBJ1-2; 9 nucleotides line up with TRBD1. The CDR3 sequence is 16 residues long. CDR1 is SQVTM, CDR2 ANQGSEA, per germline. The DNA for the CDR3 is TGCAGCGTTCTAGGACAGGGGAGACGATACCTATATGACTACACCTTC. Its translation: CSVLGQGRRYLYDYTF.

As DNA, the CDR3 is TGCAGCGTTGTGGCCAGCGGGGGCCCGACCTACGAGCAGTACTTC. Amino acids: CSVVASGGPTYEQYF. The rearrangement links TRBV29-1 to TRBJ2-7; 8 bases are a match to TRBD2. Trimming removed 4 bases from V and 2 bases from J; junction bases left unmatched: 10. Germline V gives CDR1 SQVTM, CDR2 ANQGSEA. The CDR3 is 15 amino acids.

The chain employs TRBV24-1 and TRBJ1-1, with D possibly matching TRBD1 (6 bases). The germline V and J ends were trimmed by 5 bases and 5 bases, with 11 bases remaining between them. The germline CDR1 and CDR2 sequences are KGHDR and SFDVKD. The length of the CDR3 is 13 residues. For the CDR3, the DNA is TGTGCCACCAGTGTAGGGAGGGGGACTGAAGCTTTCTTT. Encoded protein: CATSVGRGTEAFF.

V usage is TRBV4-2 and J usage is TRBJ2-7; 9 nucleotides agree with TRBD1. The CDR3 is made up of 16 amino acids. In germline, CDR1 is LGHNA, CDR2 YNFKEQ. With 3 bases clipped from V and 2 bases from J, the junction kept 8 bases outside the gene matches. The DNA of the CDR3 is TGTGCCAGCAGCCAGGGGAACCGACAGGGGGCCTACGAGCAGTACTTC. It is translated as CASSQGNRQGAYEQYF.

The chain has TRBV27 and TRBJ1-2; the D is unclear. Trimming removed 3 bases from V and 4 bases from J, with 9 bases in between. The CDR3 is 13 amino acids. The germline V gene has CDR1 MNHEY and CDR2 SMNVEV (reference sequence). The CDR3 DNA sequence: TGTGCCAGCAGTTTTGGAGCAGCCTATGGCTACACCTTC. Its protein is CASSFGAAYGYTF.

The chain has TRBV29-1 and TRBJ1-2; no clear D gene. Germline V gene lookup returns CDR1 SQVTM and CDR2 ANQGSEA. V lost 7 bases and J lost 8, with 14 bases in between. This CDR3 is 11 amino acids long. For the CDR3, the DNA is TGCAGCGCAGAGGGTGGAGGCGGCTACACCTTC. It codes for CSAEGGGGYTF.

Here the CDR3 DNA reads TGTGCCAGCAGCCCCCCCGGGACAGAAGGCTACACCTTC. Its translation: CASSPPGTEGYTF. V usage is TRBV28 and J usage is TRBJ1-2; 7 bases line up with TRBD1. CDR3 length equals 13 residues. Germline V gene sequence: CDR1 MDHEN, CDR2 SYDVKM. Trimming at V came to 6 bases and at J to 8 bases, leaving 9 bases not matched to a gene.

The CDR3 nucleotides are TGTGCCAGCAGCTCCGAAGTGGGGACTTTAGATACGCAGTATTTT. As protein: CASSSEVGTLDTQYF. The chain recombines TRBV11-2 with TRBJ2-3; D is possibly TRBD2 (6 bases). The germline V and J ends were trimmed by 4 bases and 5 bases, with 16 bases remaining between them. Germline V gene lookup returns CDR1 SGHAT and CDR2 FQNNGV. This CDR3 has 15 residues.

The rearrangement joins TRBV19 to TRBJ1-2, with 7 bases aligning to TRBD1. This CDR3 has 12 residues. CDR1 and CDR2 from the germline V gene are LNHDA and SQIVND (reference sequence). Unmatched junction bases numbered 5, after V lost 5 bases and J lost 8 bases. CDR3 coding DNA: TGTGCCAGTAGTCTGACAGGGAAGGGCTACACCTTC. It is translated as CASSLTGKGYTF.

V is TRBV5-1 and J is TRBJ1-1, with 8 bases fitting TRBD1. CDR1 is SGHRS, CDR2 YFSETQ, per germline. The CDR3 spans 14 residues. V shed 2 bases and J 7 bases; nucleotides not matched to a gene: 7. The CDR3 loop is CASSFGQGRGEAFF. CDR3 in DNA: TGCGCCAGCAGCTTCGGACAGGGCCGTGGTGAAGCTTTCTTT.

The chain employs TRBV7-3 and TRBJ2-1; 9 positions agree with TRBD2. After removal of 1 base from V and 4 bases from J, the junction contained 2 bases not matched to a gene. The CDR3 covers 15 residues. Per germline, CDR1 SGHTA and CDR2 FQGTGA. The CDR3 here is CASSLNSGGYNEQFF. Written as DNA, the CDR3 is TGTGCCAGCAGCTTAAATAGCGGGGGATACAATGAGCAGTTCTTC.

The chain joins TRBV5-1 to TRBJ2-7; D uncertain. The CDR3 spans 14 residues. Germline V gene data show CDR1 as SGHRS and CDR2 as YFSETQ. V was cut by 0 bases and J by 0 bases, with 7 bases left in between. CDR3 bases: TGCGCCAGCAGCTTGGACATCCTCTCCTACGAGCAGTACTTC. It codes for CASSLDILSYEQYF.

The chain joins TRBV5-1 to TRBJ2-5; 13 positions match TRBD2. Germline V gene data show CDR1 as SGHRS and CDR2 as YFSETQ. The CDR3 consists of 16 residues. Losses at the gene ends were 4 bases for V and 0 bases for J; bases not matched to a gene: 3. For the CDR3, the DNA is TGCGCCAGCAGCCCCGGACTAGCGGGGGACCAAGAGACCCAGTACTTC. Residues: CASSPGLAGDQETQYF.

The gene calls are TRBV7-2 and TRBJ2-1, with TRBD1 matching 10 bases. Looked up from germline, CDR1 is SGHTA and CDR2 is FQGNSA. V lost 0 bases, J lost 8 bases, and 4 bases stayed unmatched. This CDR3 is 15 amino acids long. The CDR3 loop is CASSLADRGIDEQFF. For the CDR3, the DNA is TGTGCCAGCAGCTTAGCGGACAGGGGGATCGATGAGCAGTTCTTC.

V gene TRBV28 combines with J gene TRBJ1-2; D gene ambiguous. Germline CDR1 MDHEN, CDR2 SYDVKM. Trimming pared 6 bases from V and 6 bases from J, leaving 8 bases between. The CDR3 totals 11 residues. The CDR3 coding sequence is TGTGCCAGCAGCCTATCCAATGGCTACACCTTC. It translates to CASSLSNGYTF.

Points on this clone: The sample has other DNA sequences that encode this CDR3 too. The chain has TRBV11-2 and TRBJ2-5; no firm D call. This CDR3 has 12 amino acids. Germline V gene data show CDR1 as SGHAT and CDR2 as FQNNGV. V shed 5 bases and J shed 4 bases, with 8 bases lying between them. The CDR3 DNA follows: TGTGCCAGCAGCCCCCTAGGAGAGACCCAGTACTTC. This sequence encodes CASSPLGETQYF. Using reference TRBV11-2 and TRBJ2-5 for the parts outside the CDR3, the full variable domain is EAGVAQSPRYKIIEKRQSVAFWCNPISGHATLYWYQQILGQGPKLLIQFQNNGVVDDSQLPKDRFSAERLKGVDSTLKIQPAKLEDSAVYLCASSPLGETQYFGPGTRLLVL.

This clone was seen a single time. This chain joins TRBV9 and TRBJ1-4, with 8 bases lining up with TRBD1. Trimming removed 5 bases from V and 8 bases from J; junction bases left unmatched: 8. Looked up from germline, CDR1 is SGDLS and CDR2 is YYNGEE. The CDR3 is 14 residues long. The CDR3 sequence: CASSNRGDSEKLFF. CDR3 coding DNA: TGTGCCAGCAGTAACAGGGGGGACAGCGAAAAACTGTTTTTT.

V is TRBV2 and J is TRBJ1-6; perhaps TRBD1 as D (6 bases). V dropped 5 bases and J dropped 2 bases, with 10 bases sitting between them. The CDR3 is 15 residues long. Per germline, CDR1 SNHLY and CDR2 FYNNEI. The CDR3: CASSLDRTYNSPLHF. As DNA, the CDR3 is TGTGCCAGCAGTCTCGACAGGACCTATAATTCACCCCTCCACTTT.